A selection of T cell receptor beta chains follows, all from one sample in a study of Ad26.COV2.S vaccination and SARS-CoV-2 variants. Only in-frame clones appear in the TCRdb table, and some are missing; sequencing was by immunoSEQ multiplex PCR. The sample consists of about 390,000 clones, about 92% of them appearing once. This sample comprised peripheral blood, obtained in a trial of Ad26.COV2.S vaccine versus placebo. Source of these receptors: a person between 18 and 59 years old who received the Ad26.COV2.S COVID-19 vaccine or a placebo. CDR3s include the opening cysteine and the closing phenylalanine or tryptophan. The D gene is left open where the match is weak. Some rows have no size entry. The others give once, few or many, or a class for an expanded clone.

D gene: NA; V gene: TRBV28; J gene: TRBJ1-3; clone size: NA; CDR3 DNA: TGTGCCAGCAGGCCCAGGGGACCCTCTGGAAACACCATATATTTT; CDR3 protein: CASRPRGPSGNTIYF
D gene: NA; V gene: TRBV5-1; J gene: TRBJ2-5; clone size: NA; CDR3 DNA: TGCGCCAGCAGCTTGGATACTAGCCGGGAGACCCAGTACTTC; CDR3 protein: CASSLDTSRETQYF
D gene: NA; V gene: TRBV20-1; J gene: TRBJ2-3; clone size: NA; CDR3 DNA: TGCAGTGCATCGCGTGGAGATACGCAGTATTTT; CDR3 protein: CSASRGDTQYF
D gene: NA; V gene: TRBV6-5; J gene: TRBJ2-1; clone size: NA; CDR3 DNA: TGTGCCAGCAGCCACCCGGGGATAGGGTACAATGAGCAGTTCTTC; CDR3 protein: CASSHPGIGYNEQFF
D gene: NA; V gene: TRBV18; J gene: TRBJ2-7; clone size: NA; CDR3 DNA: TGTGCCACTTCTCCTGGTGTCTCCTACGAGCAGTACTTC; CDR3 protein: CATSPGVSYEQYF
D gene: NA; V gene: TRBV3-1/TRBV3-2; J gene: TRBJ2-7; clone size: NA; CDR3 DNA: TGTGCCAGCAGCCAAGTTTGGGGGTCCTACGAGCAGTACTTC; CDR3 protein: CASSQVWGSYEQYF
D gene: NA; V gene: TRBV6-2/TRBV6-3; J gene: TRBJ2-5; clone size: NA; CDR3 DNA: TGTGCCAGCAGTTCGCCGGGACCGACTTTAGGGACCCAGTACTTC; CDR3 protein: CASSSPGPTLGTQYF
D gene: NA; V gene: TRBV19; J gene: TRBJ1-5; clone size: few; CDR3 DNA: TGTGCCAGTTCTTGGGGGGGTTTTAGCAATCAGCCCCAGCATTTT; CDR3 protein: CASSWGGFSNQPQHF
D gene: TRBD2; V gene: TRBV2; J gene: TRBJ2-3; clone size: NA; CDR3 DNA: TGTGCCAGCATGAAGCTAGCGGGGGGGCAAGTAGATACGCAGTATTTT; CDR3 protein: CASMKLAGGQVDTQYF
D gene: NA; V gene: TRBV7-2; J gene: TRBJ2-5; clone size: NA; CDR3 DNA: TGTGCCAGCAGCTTGTCACAGGGCCAAGAGACCCAGTACTTC; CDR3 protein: CASSLSQGQETQYF
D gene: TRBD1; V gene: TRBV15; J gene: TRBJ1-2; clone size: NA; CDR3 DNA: TGTGCCACCAGCACCCGGACAGGGCCCGGCTATGGCTACACCTTC; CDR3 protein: CATSTRTGPGYGYTF
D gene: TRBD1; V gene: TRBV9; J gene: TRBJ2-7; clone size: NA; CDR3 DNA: TGTGCCAGCAGCGCGGGGACAGGACCCTACGAGCAGTACTTC; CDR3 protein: CASSAGTGPYEQYF
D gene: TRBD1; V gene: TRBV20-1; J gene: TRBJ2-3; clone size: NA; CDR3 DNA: TGCAGTGCTAGTGACAGGGGATATACGCAGTATTTT; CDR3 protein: CSASDRGYTQYF
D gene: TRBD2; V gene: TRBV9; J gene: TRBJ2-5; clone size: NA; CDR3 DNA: TGTGCCAGCAGCGTAGTTAGCGGGGGGCCGCAAGAGACCCAGTACTTC; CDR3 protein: CASSVVSGGPQETQYF
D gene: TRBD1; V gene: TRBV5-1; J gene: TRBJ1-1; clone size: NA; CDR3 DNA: TGCGCCAGCAGCTTGGAAACAGGGGTGAACACTGAAGCTTTCTTT; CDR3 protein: CASSLETGVNTEAFF
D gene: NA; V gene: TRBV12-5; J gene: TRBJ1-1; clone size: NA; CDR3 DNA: TGTGCTAGTCAATTGGGTTGGACTGAAGCTTTCTTT; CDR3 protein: CASQLGWTEAFF
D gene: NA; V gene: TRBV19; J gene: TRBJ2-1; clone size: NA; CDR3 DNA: TGTGCCAGTAGTATAGGGGGGGACTCATCCAATGAGCAGTTCTTC; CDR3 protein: CASSIGGDSSNEQFF